Following are 5 T cell receptor beta chains from one sample sequenced in a study of Ad26.COV2.S vaccination and SARS-CoV-2 variants. Treatment reported: around 19 received Ad26.COV2.S at low or high dose, single or two shots; about 5 received placebo; per-sample allocation not given. Day 63 after the first injection of vaccine or placebo was the sampling time. Profiling relied on immunoSEQ multiplex PCR, and the TCRdb table lists in-frame clones only, not all of them. The table includes about 480,000 clones, around 85% detected once. The source material was peripheral blood, sampled in a trial of Ad26.COV2.S vaccine versus placebo. Receptor source: a person between 18 and 60 years old who received the Ad26.COV2.S COVID-19 vaccine or a placebo.

The chain combines TRBV6-1 with TRBJ1-2; D remains ambiguous. CDR1 and CDR2 (germline): MNHNS, SASEGT. V lost 1 base, J lost 8 bases, and 14 bases lay in between. This CDR3 comprises 14 residues. CDR3 region: CASSEGAGERGYTF. CDR3 bases: TGTGCCAGCAGTGAAGGTGCAGGCGAGCGGGGCTACACCTTC.

V gene TRBV28 combines with J gene TRBJ1-2; tentatively, D is TRBD1 (6 bases). Trimming removed 2 bases at V and 7 bases at J, with 17 bases between. In germline, CDR1 is MDHEN, CDR2 SYDVKM. CDR3 length: 15 amino acids. CDR3 amino acids: CASSLDNRAVGGYTF. In DNA, the CDR3 is TGTGCCAGCAGTTTAGATAACAGGGCTGTGGGTGGCTACACCTTC.

This clone showed up just a few times. The J gene is TRBJ1-2, the V gene TRBV30; 10 bases match TRBD1. CDR1 GTSNPN and CDR2 SVGIG come from the germline V gene (reference sequence). The ends lost 4 bases at V and 0 bases at J; junction bases unmatched: 8. This CDR3 is built from 16 residues. CDR3 protein: CAWKRQGAQTNYGYTF. CDR3 bases: TGTGCCTGGAAAAGACAGGGGGCTCAAACTAACTATGGCTACACCTTC.

V and J are TRBV28 and TRBJ1-6, with a weak D call TRBD1 (6 bases). Trimming cost V 4 bases and J 10 bases, with 23 bases left between them. This CDR3 region has 17 residues. CDR1 is MDHEN and CDR2 is SYDVKM in the germline V gene. CDR3 nucleotides: TGTGCCAGCAGTTCGACAGGCTTTGGGGCTCCGGGATCACCCCTCCACTTT. Amino acids: CASSSTGFGAPGSPLHF. The complete variable domain, with remaining parts taken from reference TRBV28 and TRBJ1-6, reads DVKVTQSSRYLVKRTGEKVFLECVQDMDHENMFWYRQDPGLGLRLIYFSYDVKMKEKGDIPEGYSVSREKKERFSLILESASTNQTSMYLCASSSTGFGAPGSPLHFGNGTRLTVT.

CDR3 protein: CASSVPGNYGYTF. The CDR3 bases are TGTGCCAGCAGCGTCCCGGGCAACTATGGCTACACCTTC. The chain has TRBV5-8 and TRBJ1-2; no clear D. Trimming shortened V by 4 bases and J by 2 bases, and 9 bases separated the two germline ends. This CDR3 contains 13 residues. CDR1 and CDR2 from the germline V gene are SGHTS and YDEGEE. The variable domain in full, completed from reference TRBV5-8 and TRBJ1-2, reads EAGVTQSPTHLIKTRGQQATLRCSPISGHTSVYWYQQALGLGLQFLLWYDEGEERNRGNFPPRFSGRQFPNYSSELNVNALELEDSALYLCASSVPGNYGYTFGSGTRLTVV.